This entry lists 29 T cell receptor beta chains sequenced from one sample in a study of T cell responses to AZD1222 COVID-19 vaccine. Here immunoSEQ multiplex PCR was the method, and the copy in TCRdb shows in-frame clones only, minus some. The table shows over 150,000 clones, with about 90% occurring only once. The sequencing used peripheral blood, collected on day 0 of MenACWY control vaccination. These receptors came from an adult in good health.

This chain links TRBV28 with TRBJ2-7, with D tentatively TRBD1 (6 bases). Germline V lookup: CDR1 MDHEN, CDR2 SYDVKM. Trimming stripped 8 bases from V and 2 bases from J, with 19 bases between. This CDR3 is 15 amino acids long. The CDR3 loop is CASLPGGTRTYEQYF. Here the CDR3 DNA reads TGTGCCAGCCTTCCCGGTGGGACACGAACCTACGAGCAGTACTTC.

The J gene is TRBJ1-5, the V gene TRBV18; D gene unclear. Deletions cut 5 bases from V and 7 bases from J, with 18 bases between. The CDR3 runs 15 residues. Germline V gives CDR1 KGHSH, CDR2 LQKENI. CDR3 sequence: CASSKDGLAWQPQHF. The CDR3 nucleotides read TGTGCCAGCTCAAAGGACGGTTTAGCGTGGCAGCCCCAGCATTTT.

The rearrangement joins TRBV3-1 (or the pseudogene TRBV3-2) to TRBJ1-3; D gene ambiguous. The germline CDR1 and CDR2 sequences are LGHDT and YNNKEL (reference sequence). There are 13 residues in the CDR3. V gave up 3 bases and J gave up 10 bases, with 13 bases separating them. The CDR3: CASSHAAGRTIYF. The CDR3 DNA reads as TGTGCCAGCAGCCACGCGGCAGGTAGGACCATATATTTT.

The chain uses TRBV18 and TRBJ2-5, with 7 positions matching TRBD1. CDR3 length: 14 amino acids. After removal of 2 bases from V and 5 bases from J, the junction contained 5 bases not matched to a gene. CDR1 is KGHSH and CDR2 is LQKENI in the germline V gene. The CDR3, as DNA: TGTGCCAGCTCACCAGGGACAGCCCGCGAGACCCAGTACTTC. Its protein product is CASSPGTARETQYF.

The chain carries TRBV24-1 and TRBJ2-3; possible D gene TRBD1, 5 bases. Trimming pared 4 bases from V and 0 bases from J, leaving 13 bases between. The CDR3 is made up of 16 amino acids. Germline values: CDR1 KGHDR, CDR2 SFDVKD. The CDR3 coding sequence is TGTGCCACCAGTGACCCCTCCCAGGGAAGCACAGATACGCAGTATTTT. Protein: CATSDPSQGSTDTQYF.

This clone was recorded once. The V call is TRBV7-2, the J call TRBJ1-2; D is undetermined. With 1 base removed from V and 8 bases from J, the gap between germline ends came to 17 bases. Looked up from germline, CDR1 is SGHTA and CDR2 is FQGNSA. This CDR3 region has 15 residues. The CDR3 here is CASSLELGYPGGYTF. The CDR3 DNA follows: TGTGCCAGCAGCTTAGAGTTAGGGTATCCGGGAGGCTACACCTTC.

V is TRBV5-8 and J is TRBJ2-7, with D perhaps given as TRBD1 or TRBD2 (6 bases each). The CDR3 runs to 13 residues. Trimming took 2 bases from V and 5 from J, leaving 11 bases between them. Looked up from germline, CDR1 is SGHTS and CDR2 is YDEGEE. DNA of the CDR3: TGTGCCAGCAGCTTTGGGGGGCGAAACGAGCAGTACTTC. Protein: CASSFGGRNEQYF.

J is TRBJ2-7 and V is TRBV7-2; D call uncertain. V was clipped by 1 base and J by 2 bases, with 6 bases between them. The CDR3 has 13 amino acids. The germline V gene encodes CDR1 SGHTA and CDR2 FQGNSA. The CDR3 DNA follows: TGTGCCAGCAGCTTAGTCCCCGCCTACGAGCAGTACTTC. Amino acids: CASSLVPAYEQYF.

V usage is TRBV2 and J usage is TRBJ1-2, with 11 bases aligning to TRBD1. The CDR3 runs 14 residues. Germline values: CDR1 SNHLY, CDR2 FYNNEI. J gave up 6 bases and V 5 bases, and 5 bases lay outside the gene matches. CDR3 coding DNA: TGTGCCAGCAGTCTAGGACAGGGGGCCGATGGCTACACCTTC. This encodes CASSLGQGADGYTF.

In nucleotides, the CDR3 is TGTGCCAGCAGCGTAGCCTTGGGACAGGATGAAAAACTGTTTTTT. Protein product: CASSVALGQDEKLFF. The chain is built from TRBV9 and TRBJ1-4, with TRBD1 matching over 8 bases. CDR3 length: 15 residues. The germline V gene encodes CDR1 SGDLS and CDR2 YYNGEE. V lost 0 bases and J lost 6; bases outside the gene matches: 4.

The chain combines TRBV5-1 with TRBJ2-5, with 10 bases fitting TRBD2. The CDR3 consists of 15 residues. Germline CDR1 SGHRS, CDR2 YFSETQ. Unmatched junction bases numbered 2, after V lost 0 bases and J lost 3 bases. The CDR3 DNA reads TGCGCCAGCAGCTTGGTTCTAGCGGGAGAAGAGACCCAGTACTTC. Protein: CASSLVLAGEETQYF. Variable domain in full (rest from reference TRBV5-1 and TRBJ2-5): KAGVTQTPRYLIKTRGQQVTLSCSPISGHRSVSWYQQTPGQGLQFLFEYFSETQRNKGNFPGRFSGRQFSNSRSEMNVSTLELGDSALYLCASSLVLAGEETQYFGPGTRLLVL.

In DNA, the CDR3 is TGTGCCGGAGGTGCTCTATACGAGCAGTACGTC. The encoded protein is CAGGALYEQYV. This sequence joins TRBV2 and TRBJ2-7; weak D call: TRBD2 (5 bases). Germline CDR1 is SNHLY and CDR2 is FYNNEI. The CDR3 runs to 11 residues. V lost 11 bases and J lost 4, with 12 bases in between.

This chain links TRBV20-1 with TRBJ1-1; D might be TRBD1 (5 bases). Germline lookup yields CDR1 DFQATT and CDR2 SNEGSKA (reference sequence). The CDR3 runs 11 residues. The V gene lost 7 bases and the J gene lost 13 bases, with 19 bases spanning the gap. The CDR3 sequence: CSGGGRPSDFF. Here the CDR3 DNA reads TGCAGTGGGGGCGGACGCCCGTCTGATTTCTTT.

V usage is TRBV7-9 and J usage is TRBJ1-2, with D unresolved. Germline CDR1 SEHNR, CDR2 FQNEAQ (reference sequence). The CDR3 contains 16 residues. Trimming left V 4 bases short and J 2 bases short, with 17 bases between. The CDR3 loop is CASSSRVLGFNYGYTF. DNA for the CDR3: TGTGCCAGCAGCTCTCGGGTACTCGGATTCAACTATGGCTACACCTTC. The whole variable domain, remainder taken from reference TRBV7-9 and TRBJ1-2, is DTGVSQNPRHKITKRGQNVTFRCDPISEHNRLYWYRQTLGQGPEFLTYFQNEAQLEKSRLLSDRFSAERPKGSFSTLEIQRTEQGDSAMYLCASSSRVLGFNYGYTFGSGTRLTVV.

V is TRBV5-6 and J is TRBJ1-3; D uncertain. The germline CDR1 and CDR2 sequences are SGHDT and YYEEEE. The CDR3 has 11 amino acids. Trimming shortened V by 7 bases and J by 3 bases, and 5 bases separated the two germline ends. The CDR3 reads CASSDGNTIYF. The CDR3 region has the DNA TGTGCCAGCTCAGATGGAAACACCATATATTTT.

The chain links TRBV6-5 to TRBJ2-4, with a possible D match to TRBD2 (5 bases). The CDR3 covers 14 residues. Trimming left V 4 bases short and J 0 bases short, with 7 bases between. CDR1 and CDR2 from the germline V gene are MNHEY and SVGAGI. CDR3 nucleotides: TGTGCCAGCAGTTCGACTAAAGCCAAAAACATTCAGTACTTC. Translated, it gives CASSSTKAKNIQYF.

CDR3 amino acids: CATGKQGGGYTF. The CDR3 region has the DNA TGTGCCACCGGAAAACAGGGAGGAGGCTACACCTTC. The J gene is TRBJ1-2, the V gene TRBV28; possible D gene TRBD1, 6 bases. Germline-derived CDR1 and CDR2 are MDHEN and SYDVKM. V lost 10 bases to trimming and J lost 8 bases, with 17 bases between them. There are 12 residues in the CDR3.

The J gene is TRBJ1-2, the V gene TRBV5-6; D is uncertain. Germline V gene lookup returns CDR1 SGHDT and CDR2 YYEEEE. This CDR3 is 12 amino acids long. Trimming removed 0 bases at V and 10 bases at J, with 10 bases between. CDR3 sequence: CASSLGVATYTF. The CDR3 DNA is TGTGCCAGCAGCTTGGGGGTCGCGACCTACACCTTC.

The chain uses TRBV27 and TRBJ2-1; D remains ambiguous. The CDR3 totals 13 residues. V was trimmed by 5 bases and J by 0 bases, leaving 5 bases between them. Germline V gene lookup returns CDR1 MNHEY and CDR2 SMNVEV (reference sequence). The CDR3 bases are TGTGCCAGCAGTACCATCTCCTACAATGAGCAGTTCTTC. Residues: CASSTISYNEQFF.

The chain is built from TRBV5-4 and TRBJ1-1; D might be TRBD1 (5 bases). Trimming stripped 2 bases from V and 4 bases from J, with 15 bases between. CDR1 is SGHNT, CDR2 YYREEE, per germline (reference sequence). This CDR3 is built from 15 residues. The CDR3 here is CASSFRQMVGTEAFF. CDR3 nucleotides: TGTGCCAGCAGCTTCAGACAGATGGTAGGCACTGAAGCTTTCTTT.

The rearrangement links TRBV4-1 to TRBJ1-2; D might be TRBD1 (5 bases). This CDR3 has 14 amino acids. Germline-derived CDR1 and CDR2 are MGHRA and YSYEKL. V gave up 0 bases and J gave up 4 bases, with 9 bases separating them. The CDR3 sequence: CASSQEARVYGYTF. CDR3 DNA: TGCGCCAGCAGCCAAGAGGCCAGGGTCTATGGCTACACCTTC.

The V gene is TRBV19, the J gene TRBJ1-2; weak D call: TRBD1 (5 bases). The V end lost 5 bases, the J end lost 5 bases, and 24 bases lay between the germline ends. Per germline, CDR1 LNHDA and CDR2 SQIVND (reference sequence). This CDR3 contains 17 residues. CDR3: CASSPLAGGRMRYGYTF. CDR3 nucleotide sequence: TGTGCCAGTAGTCCCCTAGCCGGGGGGAGGATGAGGTATGGCTACACCTTC.

Here the CDR3 reads CATKNRGGETQYF. The DNA for the CDR3 is TGTGCCACTAAAAACAGGGGGGGAGAGACCCAGTACTTC. The chain has TRBV10-3 and TRBJ2-5; possible D gene TRBD1, 8 bases. There are 13 residues in the CDR3. With 10 bases removed from V and 4 bases from J, the gap between germline ends came to 16 bases. The germline V gene has CDR1 ENHRY and CDR2 SYGVKD.

For the CDR3, the DNA is TGTGCCAGCAGCCCCGGGACCCACACCGGGGAGCTGTTTTTT. It encodes CASSPGTHTGELFF. J is TRBJ2-2 and V is TRBV7-8; perhaps D is TRBD1 or TRBD2 (5 bases each). Germline CDR1 is SGHVS and CDR2 is FQNEAQ. V gave up 5 bases and J gave up 3 bases, with 10 bases separating them. The CDR3 consists of 14 residues.

This chain joins TRBV7-9 and TRBJ1-4; D is uncertain. The CDR3 is 15 amino acids. Germline values: CDR1 SEHNR, CDR2 FQNEAQ (reference sequence). The germline V and J ends were trimmed by 5 bases and 4 bases, with 14 bases remaining between them. The CDR3 protein is CASSLVGKNNEKLFF. CDR3 nucleotides: TGTGCCAGCAGCCTAGTAGGAAAAAATAATGAAAAACTGTTTTTT.

CDR3 protein: CAGTSTGKGAEAFF. The CDR3 DNA reads TGTGCCGGGACCTCAACTGGAAAAGGGGCTGAAGCTTTCTTT. This chain connects TRBV30 to TRBJ1-1; possible D gene TRBD1, 5 bases. The CDR3 is made up of 14 amino acids. The V end lost 8 bases, the J end lost 6 bases, and 22 bases lay between the germline ends. Looked up from germline, CDR1 is GTSNPN and CDR2 is SVGIG (reference sequence). Supplemented by reference TRBV30 and TRBJ1-1, the full variable domain reads SQTIHQWPATLVQPVGSPLSLECTVEGTSNPNLYWYRQAAGRGLQLLFYSVGIGQISSEVPQNLSASRPQDRQFILSSKKLLLSDSGFYLCAGTSTGKGAEAFFGQGTRLTVV.

The V and J genes are TRBV4-1 and TRBJ1-1; no firm D call. The length of the CDR3 is 13 residues. Trimming took off 0 bases at V and 6 bases at J, with 8 bases between the two ends. Germline CDR1 and CDR2: MGHRA and YSYEKL. The CDR3 region is CASSQDMHPEAFF. CDR3 nucleotides: TGCGCCAGCAGCCAAGATATGCACCCTGAAGCTTTCTTT.

The CDR3: CASSFLGQPSYGELFF. The CDR3 DNA follows: TGCGCCAGCAGCTTTCTGGGACAGCCGTCGTACGGGGAGCTGTTTTTT. V usage is TRBV5-1 and J usage is TRBJ2-2; 7 nucleotides agree with TRBD1. Germline V gene sequence: CDR1 SGHRS, CDR2 YFSETQ. There are 16 residues in the CDR3. J lost 7 bases, V lost 2 bases, and 11 bases had no gene match.

The rearrangement links TRBV11-3 to TRBJ2-2; D remains unclear. Germline loops: CDR1 SGHNT, CDR2 YENEEA. Trimming left V 1 base short and J 3 bases short, with 9 bases between. CDR3 length equals 15 residues. The CDR3 DNA reads TGTGCCAGCAGCTTAGTCGGCGGAGACACCGGGGAGCTGTTTTTT. Amino acid sequence: CASSLVGGDTGELFF.